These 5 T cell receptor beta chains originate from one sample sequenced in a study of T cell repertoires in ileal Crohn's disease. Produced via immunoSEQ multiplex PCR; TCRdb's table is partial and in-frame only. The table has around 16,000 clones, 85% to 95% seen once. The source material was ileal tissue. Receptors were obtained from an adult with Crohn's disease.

CDR3 DNA: TGTGCCAGTAGCCGGACTAGCGGGGGGGGCTACAATGAGCAGTTCTTC. This gives the protein CASSRTSGGGYNEQFF. The chain uses TRBV19 and TRBJ2-1; 15 positions match TRBD2. Germline V CDR1 and CDR2: LNHDA, SQIVND (reference sequence). There are 16 residues in the CDR3. Trimming at V came to 6 bases and at J to 3 bases, leaving 3 bases not matched to a gene.

The CDR3 sequence is CASRPSGGPNEKLFF. The CDR3 region has the DNA TGTGCCAGCAGGCCTTCGGGGGGACCTAATGAAAAACTGTTTTTT. This chain joins TRBV7-8 and TRBJ1-4; weak D call: TRBD1 (5 bases). The CDR3 is 15 residues long. CDR1 is SGHVS, CDR2 FQNEAQ, per germline. The germline V and J ends were trimmed by 6 bases and 3 bases, with 14 bases remaining between them. The complete variable domain, with remaining parts taken from reference TRBV7-8 and TRBJ1-4, reads GAGVSQSPRYKVAKRGQDVALRCDPISGHVSLFWYQQALGQGPEFLTYFQNEAQLDKSGLPSDRFFAERPEGSVSTLKIQRTQQEDSAVYLCASRPSGGPNEKLFFGSGTQLSVL.

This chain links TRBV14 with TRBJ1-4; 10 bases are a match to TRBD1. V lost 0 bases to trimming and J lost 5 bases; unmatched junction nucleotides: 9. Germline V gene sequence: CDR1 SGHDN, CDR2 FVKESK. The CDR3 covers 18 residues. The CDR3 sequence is CASSQDARDRGPNEKLFF. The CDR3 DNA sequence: TGTGCCAGCAGCCAAGATGCCCGGGACAGGGGTCCGAATGAAAAACTGTTTTTT.

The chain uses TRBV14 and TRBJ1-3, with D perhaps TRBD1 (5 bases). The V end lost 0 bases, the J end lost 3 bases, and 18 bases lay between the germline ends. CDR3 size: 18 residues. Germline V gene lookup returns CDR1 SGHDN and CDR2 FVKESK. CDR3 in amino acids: CASSQDPRDPQVGNTIYF. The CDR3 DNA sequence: TGTGCCAGCAGCCAAGATCCGCGGGACCCCCAGGTTGGAAACACCATATATTTT.

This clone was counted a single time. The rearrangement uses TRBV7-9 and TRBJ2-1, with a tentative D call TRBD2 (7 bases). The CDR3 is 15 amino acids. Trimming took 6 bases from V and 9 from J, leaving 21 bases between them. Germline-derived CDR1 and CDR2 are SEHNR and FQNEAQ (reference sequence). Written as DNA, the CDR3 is TGTGCCAGCAGGAGAGGAGGGGGGGCCGGGGGTGAGCAGTTCTTC. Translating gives CASRRGGGAGGEQFF.